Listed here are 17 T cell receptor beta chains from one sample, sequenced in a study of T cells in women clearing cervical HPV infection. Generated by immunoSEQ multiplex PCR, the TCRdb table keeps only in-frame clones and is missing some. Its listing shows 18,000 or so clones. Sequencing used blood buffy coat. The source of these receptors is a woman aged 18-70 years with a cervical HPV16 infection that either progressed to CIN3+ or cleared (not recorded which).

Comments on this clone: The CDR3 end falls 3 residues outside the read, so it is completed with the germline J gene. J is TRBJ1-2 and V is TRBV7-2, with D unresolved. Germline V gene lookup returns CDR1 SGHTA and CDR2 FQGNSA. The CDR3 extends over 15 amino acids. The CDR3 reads CASSPSPGGTMGYTF. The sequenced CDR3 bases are TGTGCCAGCAGCCCTAGCCCCGGCGGTACAATGGGC.

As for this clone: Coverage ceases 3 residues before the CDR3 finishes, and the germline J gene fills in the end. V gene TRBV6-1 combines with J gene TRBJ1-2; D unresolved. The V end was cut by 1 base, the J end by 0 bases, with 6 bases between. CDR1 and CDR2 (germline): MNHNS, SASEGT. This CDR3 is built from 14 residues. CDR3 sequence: CASSEVPPNYGYTF. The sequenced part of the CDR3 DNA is TGTGCCAGCAGTGAAGTTCCTCCTAACTATGGC.

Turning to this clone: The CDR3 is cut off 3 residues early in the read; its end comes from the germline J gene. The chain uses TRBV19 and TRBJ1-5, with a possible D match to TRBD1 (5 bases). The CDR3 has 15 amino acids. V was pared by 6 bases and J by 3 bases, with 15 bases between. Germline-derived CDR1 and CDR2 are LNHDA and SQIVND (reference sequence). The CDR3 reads CASSQKGQYNQPQHF. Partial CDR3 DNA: TGTGCCAGTAGCCAAAAGGGGCAGTACAATCAGCCC.

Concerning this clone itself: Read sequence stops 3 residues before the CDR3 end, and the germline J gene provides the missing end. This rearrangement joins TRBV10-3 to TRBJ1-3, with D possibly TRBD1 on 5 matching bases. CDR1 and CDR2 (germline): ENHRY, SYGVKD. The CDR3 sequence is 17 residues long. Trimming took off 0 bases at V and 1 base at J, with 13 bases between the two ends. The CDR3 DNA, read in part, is TGTGCCATCAGTGAGTCGACGGGGGGTATATCTGGAAACACC. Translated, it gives CAISESTGGISGNT. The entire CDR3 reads CAISESTGGISGNTIYF.

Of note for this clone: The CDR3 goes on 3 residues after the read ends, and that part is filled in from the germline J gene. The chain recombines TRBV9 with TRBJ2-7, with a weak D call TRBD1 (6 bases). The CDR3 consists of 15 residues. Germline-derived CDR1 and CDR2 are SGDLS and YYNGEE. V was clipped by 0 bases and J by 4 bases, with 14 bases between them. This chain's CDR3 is CASSVAEGDLYEQYF. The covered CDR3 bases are TGTGCCAGCAGCGTAGCCGAGGGGGATTTATACGAG.

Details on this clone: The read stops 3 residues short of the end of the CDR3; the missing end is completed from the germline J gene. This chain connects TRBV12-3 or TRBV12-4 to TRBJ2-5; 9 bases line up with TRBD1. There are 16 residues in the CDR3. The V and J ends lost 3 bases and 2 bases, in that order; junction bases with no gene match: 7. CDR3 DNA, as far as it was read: TGTGCCAGCAGTTTTCTCACAGGGGGCGTTCAAGAGACC. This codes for CASSFLTGGVQET. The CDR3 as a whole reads CASSFLTGGVQETQYF.

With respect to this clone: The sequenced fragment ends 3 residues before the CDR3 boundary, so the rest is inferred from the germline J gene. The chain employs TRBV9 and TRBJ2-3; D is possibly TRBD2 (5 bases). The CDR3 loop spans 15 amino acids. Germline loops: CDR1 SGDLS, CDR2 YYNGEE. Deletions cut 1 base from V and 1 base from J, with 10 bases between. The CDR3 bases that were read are TGTGCCAGCAGCGTACTTGCGGGTGGCACAGATACG. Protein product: CASSVLAGGTDT. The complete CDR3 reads CASSVLAGGTDTQYF.

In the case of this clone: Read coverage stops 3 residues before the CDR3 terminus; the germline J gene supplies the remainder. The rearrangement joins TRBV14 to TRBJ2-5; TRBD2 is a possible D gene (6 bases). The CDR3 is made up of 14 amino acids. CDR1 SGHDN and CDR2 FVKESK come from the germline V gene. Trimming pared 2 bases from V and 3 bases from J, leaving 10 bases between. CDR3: CASSQSGLKETQYF. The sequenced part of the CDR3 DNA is TGTGCCAGCAGCCAATCGGGACTCAAAGAGACC.

CDR3 protein: CASSINWDRGRDTQYF. The part of the CDR3 DNA that was read is TGTGCCAGTAGTATAAACTGGGACAGGGGGCGAGATACG. V is TRBV19 and J is TRBJ2-3, with 12 bases that match TRBD1. The CDR3 end lies 3 residues beyond the end of the read and is filled in from the germline J gene. V trimming: 2 bases; J trimming: 5 bases; junction bases outside the gene matches: 5. CDR3 length equals 16 residues. Germline loops: CDR1 LNHDA, CDR2 SQIVND (reference sequence).

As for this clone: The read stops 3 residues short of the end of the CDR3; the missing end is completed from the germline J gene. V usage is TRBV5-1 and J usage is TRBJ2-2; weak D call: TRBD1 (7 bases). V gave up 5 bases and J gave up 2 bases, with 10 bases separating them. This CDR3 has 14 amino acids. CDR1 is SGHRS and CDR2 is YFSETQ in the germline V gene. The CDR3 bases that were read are TGCGCCAGCAGGCGGGACAGCAACACCGGGGAG. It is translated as CASRRDSNTGE. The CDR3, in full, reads CASRRDSNTGELFF.

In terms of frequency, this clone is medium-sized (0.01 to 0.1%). The covered CDR3 bases are TGTGCCAGCAGCTCCAGCGGGGTCGGAAACATT. Translated, it gives CASSSSGVGNI. The entire CDR3 reads CASSSSGVGNIQYF. This chain links TRBV7-2 with TRBJ2-4, with 7 bases that match TRBD2. The read terminates 3 residues ahead of where the CDR3 ends, so the germline J gene completes it. The CDR3 consists of 14 residues. The junction had 6 bases not matched to a gene; V was cut back by 4 bases and J by 6 bases. Per germline, CDR1 SGHTA and CDR2 FQGNSA.

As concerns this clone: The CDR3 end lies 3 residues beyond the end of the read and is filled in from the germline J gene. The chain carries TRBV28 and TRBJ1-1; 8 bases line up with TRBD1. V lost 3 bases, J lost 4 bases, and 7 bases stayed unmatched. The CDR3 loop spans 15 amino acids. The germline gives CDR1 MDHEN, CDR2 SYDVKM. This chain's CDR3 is CASSLPGQALTEAFF. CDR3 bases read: TGTGCCAGCAGTTTGCCGGGACAGGCTCTCACTGAA.

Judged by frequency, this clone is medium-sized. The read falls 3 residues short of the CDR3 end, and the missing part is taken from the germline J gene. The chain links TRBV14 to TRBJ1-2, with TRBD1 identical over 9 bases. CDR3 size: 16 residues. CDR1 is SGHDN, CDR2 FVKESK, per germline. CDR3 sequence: CASSQVPGQGAGGYTF. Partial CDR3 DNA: TGTGCCAGCAGCCAAGTCCCGGGACAGGGAGCGGGCGGC.

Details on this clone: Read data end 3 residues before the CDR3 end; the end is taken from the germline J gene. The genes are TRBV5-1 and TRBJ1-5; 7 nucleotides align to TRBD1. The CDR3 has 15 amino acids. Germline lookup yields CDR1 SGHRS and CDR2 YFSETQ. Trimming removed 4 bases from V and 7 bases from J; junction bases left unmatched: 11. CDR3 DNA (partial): TGCGCCAGCAGCCAGACAGGGTTATCGGGCCAGCCC. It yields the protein CASSQTGLSGQP. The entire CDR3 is CASSQTGLSGQPQHF.

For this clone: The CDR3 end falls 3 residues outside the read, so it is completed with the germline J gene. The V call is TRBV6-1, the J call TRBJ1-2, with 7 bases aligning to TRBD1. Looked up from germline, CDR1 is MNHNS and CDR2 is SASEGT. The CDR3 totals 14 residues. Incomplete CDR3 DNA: TGTGCCAGCAGTGGGAGGGGGCGCTTGCAAGGC. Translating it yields CASSGRGRLQG. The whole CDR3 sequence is CASSGRGRLQGYTF.

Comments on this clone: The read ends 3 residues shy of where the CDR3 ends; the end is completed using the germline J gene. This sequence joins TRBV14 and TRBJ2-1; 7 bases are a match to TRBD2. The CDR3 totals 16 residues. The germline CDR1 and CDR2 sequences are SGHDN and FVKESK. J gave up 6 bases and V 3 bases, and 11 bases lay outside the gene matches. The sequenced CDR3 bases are TGTGCCAGCAGCCACGGGACTACCATTCTTCGCAATGAG. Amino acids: CASSHGTTILRNE. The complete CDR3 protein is CASSHGTTILRNEQFF.

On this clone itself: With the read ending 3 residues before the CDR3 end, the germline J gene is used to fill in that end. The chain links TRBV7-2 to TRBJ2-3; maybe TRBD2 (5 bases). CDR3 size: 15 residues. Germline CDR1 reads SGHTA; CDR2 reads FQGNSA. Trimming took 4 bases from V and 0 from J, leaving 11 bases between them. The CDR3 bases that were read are TGTGCCAGCAGCTCCGGACTGGGAAGCACAGATACG. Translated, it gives CASSSGLGSTDT. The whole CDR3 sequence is CASSSGLGSTDTQYF.